The 12 T cell receptor beta chains listed next were all sequenced from one sample in a study of T cells in Graves' hyperthyroidism and ophthalmopathy. From RNA transcripts, TCR beta CDR3 regions were amplified. Researchers ran a first-round RT-PCR on the TCR CDR3 using the HTBI primer set. TCRdb recomputed calls from the multiplex PCR reads with MiXCR, one row per CDR3 protein. The sample has 550,000 to 600,000 distinct CDR3 sequences, approximately 15% seen once. The sample taken for sequencing was blood. These receptors were taken from a woman aged 18-29 years with Graves' hyperthyroidism.

The V and J genes are TRBV7-2 and TRBJ1-6; D remains unclear. V gave up 3 bases and J gave up 4 bases, with 4 bases separating them. The CDR3 length is 13 residues. Looked up from germline, CDR1 is SGHTA and CDR2 is FQGNSA. Here the CDR3 reads CASSFYYNSPLHF. CDR3 in DNA: TGTGCCAGCAGCTTCTATTATAATTCACCCCTCCACTTT.

This rearrangement joins TRBV29-1 to TRBJ1-2; 8 positions match TRBD1. Germline CDR1 SQVTM, CDR2 ANQGSEA. The CDR3 has 13 residues. The ends lost 6 bases at V and 4 bases at J; junction bases unmatched: 7. The CDR3 DNA sequence: TGCAGCGTCGGACAGGGTCGGTCCTATGGCTACACCTTC. It encodes CSVGQGRSYGYTF.

As for this clonotype: Just one base apart from a much larger clone, this may be a read error. The rearrangement links TRBV2 to TRBJ2-5; 8 nucleotides match TRBD1. Germline V gene data show CDR1 as SNHLY and CDR2 as FYNNEI. The length of the CDR3 is 14 residues. Germline trimming cut 5 bases from V and 3 bases from J; bases unmatched to any gene: 5. The CDR3 nucleotides are TGTGCCAGCAGTTCAATGACAGGGGAAGAGACCCAGTACTTC. It specifies CASSSMTGEETQYF.

This clonotype has a count of ten or more. This rearrangement joins TRBV24-1 to TRBJ2-1; D is possibly TRBD1 or TRBD2 (5 bases each). From germline, CDR1 is KGHDR and CDR2 SFDVKD. Trimming shortened V by 3 bases and J by 0 bases, and 8 bases separated the two germline ends. This CDR3 is 15 amino acids long. The CDR3 nucleotides read TGTGCCACCAGTGATGCAGGGAGCTCCTACAATGAGCAGTTCTTC. It codes for CATSDAGSSYNEQFF.

The rearrangement joins TRBV16 to TRBJ2-2; no clear D. The CDR3 totals 13 residues. Germline V gene data show CDR1 as KGHSY and CDR2 as FQNENV. V lost 1 base, J lost 4 bases, and 4 bases lay in between. The CDR3 spells CASSQLGTGELFF. CDR3 DNA sequence: TGTGCCAGCAGCCAATTAGGCACCGGGGAGCTGTTTTTT.

Of note for this clonotype: A much larger clone sits a single nucleotide away, making a read error possible. This chain's CDR3 is CATSDSVTGQLQHF. The DNA for the CDR3 is TGTGCCACCAGTGATTCAGTAACAGGGCAGCTCCAGCATTTT. The genes are TRBV24-1 and TRBJ1-5, with D possibly TRBD1 on 6 matching bases. The CDR3 totals 14 residues. Germline lookup yields CDR1 KGHDR and CDR2 SFDVKD.

The J gene is TRBJ1-1, the V gene TRBV9; possibly TRBD1 for D (6 bases). The CDR3 covers 16 residues. Germline CDR1 is SGDLS and CDR2 is YYNGEE. V gave up 2 bases and J gave up 4 bases, with 18 bases separating them. The CDR3 DNA reads as TGTGCCAGCAGCGTGGAAGGGGGGATGGAGAGCACTGAAGCTTTCTTT. Translation: CASSVEGGMESTEAFF.

The sample holds many counts of this clonotype. The chain employs TRBV28 and TRBJ2-7, with 15 bases identical to TRBD2. The germline CDR1 and CDR2 sequences are MDHEN and SYDVKM. J gave up 5 bases and V 2 bases, and 4 bases lay outside the gene matches. The length of the CDR3 is 16 residues. The CDR3 is CASSLRGTSGRHEQYF. In DNA, the CDR3 is TGTGCCAGCAGTTTAAGGGGGACTAGCGGGAGGCACGAGCAGTACTTC.

There are a few counts of this clonotype. This chain connects TRBV25-1 to TRBJ2-5, with TRBD1 as a possible D gene (5 bases). The CDR3 covers 16 residues. Trimming took 4 bases from V and 5 from J, leaving 20 bases between them. Germline values: CDR1 MGHDK, CDR2 SYGVNS. For the CDR3, the DNA is TGTGCCAGCAGTGGGAAGTACCTAGGGGATCGGGAGACCCAGTACTTC. This codes for CASSGKYLGDRETQYF.

This clonotype occurred many times. The CDR3 sequence is CASTPGGIGYGEQFF. The CDR3 region has the DNA TGTGCCAGCACCCCGGGGGGGATAGGTTATGGTGAGCAGTTCTTC. The genes are TRBV6-1 and TRBJ2-1, with 8 bases lining up with TRBD2. Germline trimming cut 7 bases from V and 9 bases from J; bases unmatched to any gene: 14. CDR3 length equals 15 residues. Germline values: CDR1 MNHNS, CDR2 SASEGT.

The gene calls are TRBV12-3 or TRBV12-4 and TRBJ2-1; 9 bases line up with TRBD2. After removal of 4 bases from V and 9 bases from J, the junction contained 7 bases not matched to a gene. The CDR3 is 14 amino acids. Here the CDR3 reads CASSSNRLAAEQFF. In DNA, the CDR3 is TGTGCCAGCAGTTCCAACAGACTAGCGGCTGAGCAGTTCTTC.

V usage is TRBV6-5 and J usage is TRBJ2-2, with TRBD2 as a possible D gene (6 bases). V gave up 4 bases and J gave up 1 base, with 13 bases separating them. From germline, CDR1 is MNHEY and CDR2 SVGAGI. The CDR3 is made up of 16 amino acids. The CDR3 loop reads CASSSRWRENTGELFF. The DNA of the CDR3 is TGTGCCAGCAGTTCACGGTGGAGGGAGAACACCGGGGAGCTGTTTTTT.